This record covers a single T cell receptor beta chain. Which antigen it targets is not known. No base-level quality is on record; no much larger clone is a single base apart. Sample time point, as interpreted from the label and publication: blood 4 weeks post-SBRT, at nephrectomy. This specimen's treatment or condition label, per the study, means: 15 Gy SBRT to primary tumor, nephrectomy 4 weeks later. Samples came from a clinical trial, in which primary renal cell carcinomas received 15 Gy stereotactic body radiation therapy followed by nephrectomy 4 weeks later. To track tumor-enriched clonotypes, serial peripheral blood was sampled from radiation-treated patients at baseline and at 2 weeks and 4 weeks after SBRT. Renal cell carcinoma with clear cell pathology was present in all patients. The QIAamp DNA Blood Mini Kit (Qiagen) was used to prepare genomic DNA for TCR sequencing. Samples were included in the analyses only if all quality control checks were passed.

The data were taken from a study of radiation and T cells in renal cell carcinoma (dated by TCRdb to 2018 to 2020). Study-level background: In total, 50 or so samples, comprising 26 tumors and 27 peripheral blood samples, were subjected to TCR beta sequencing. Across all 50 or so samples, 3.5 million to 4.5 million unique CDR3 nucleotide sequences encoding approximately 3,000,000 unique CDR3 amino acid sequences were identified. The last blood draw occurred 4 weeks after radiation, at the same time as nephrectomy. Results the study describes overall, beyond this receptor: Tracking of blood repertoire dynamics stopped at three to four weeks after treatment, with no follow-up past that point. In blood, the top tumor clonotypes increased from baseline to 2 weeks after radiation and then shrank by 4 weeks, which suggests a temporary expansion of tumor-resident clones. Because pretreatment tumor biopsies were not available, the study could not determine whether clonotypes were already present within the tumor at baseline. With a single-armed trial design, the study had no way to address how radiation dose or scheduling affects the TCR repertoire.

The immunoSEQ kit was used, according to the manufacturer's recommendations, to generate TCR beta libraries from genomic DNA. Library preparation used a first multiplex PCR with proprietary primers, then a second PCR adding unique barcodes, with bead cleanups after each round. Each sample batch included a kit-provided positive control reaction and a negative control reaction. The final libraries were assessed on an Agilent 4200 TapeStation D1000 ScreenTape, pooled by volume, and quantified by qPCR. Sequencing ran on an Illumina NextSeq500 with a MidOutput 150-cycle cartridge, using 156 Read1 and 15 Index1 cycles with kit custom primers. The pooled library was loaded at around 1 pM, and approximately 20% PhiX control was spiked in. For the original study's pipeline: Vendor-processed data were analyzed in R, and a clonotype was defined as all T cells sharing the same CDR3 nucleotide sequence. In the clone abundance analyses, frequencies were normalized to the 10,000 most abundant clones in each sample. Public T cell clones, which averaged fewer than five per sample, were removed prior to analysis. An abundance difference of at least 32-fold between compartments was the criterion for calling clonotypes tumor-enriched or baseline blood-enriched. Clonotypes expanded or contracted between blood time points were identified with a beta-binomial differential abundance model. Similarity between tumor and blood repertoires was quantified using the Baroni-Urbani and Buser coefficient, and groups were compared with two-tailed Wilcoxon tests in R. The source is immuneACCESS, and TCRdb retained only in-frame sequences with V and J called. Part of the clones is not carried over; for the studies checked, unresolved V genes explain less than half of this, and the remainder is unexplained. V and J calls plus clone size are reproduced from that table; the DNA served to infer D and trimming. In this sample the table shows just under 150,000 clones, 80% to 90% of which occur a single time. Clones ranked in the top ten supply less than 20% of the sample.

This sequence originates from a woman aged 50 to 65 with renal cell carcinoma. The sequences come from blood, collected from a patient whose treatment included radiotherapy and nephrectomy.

The CDR3 loop reads CASSQGQDGPYEQYF. The sequenced DNA: TGTGCCAGCAGCCAAGGACAGGACGGACCCTACGAGCAGTACTTC. In this chain, TRBV4-2 is recombined with TRBJ2-7; the D gene is perhaps TRBD1, on 6 matching bases. The CDR3 numbers 15 residues from cysteine through phenylalanine. The read is trimmed to its CDR3 DNA, 45 bases read in frame from base 1. V is reduced by 1 base and J by 2 bases, leaving a spacing of 12 bases between them. For CDR1 and CDR2, the germline V gene lists LGHNA and YNFKEQ.